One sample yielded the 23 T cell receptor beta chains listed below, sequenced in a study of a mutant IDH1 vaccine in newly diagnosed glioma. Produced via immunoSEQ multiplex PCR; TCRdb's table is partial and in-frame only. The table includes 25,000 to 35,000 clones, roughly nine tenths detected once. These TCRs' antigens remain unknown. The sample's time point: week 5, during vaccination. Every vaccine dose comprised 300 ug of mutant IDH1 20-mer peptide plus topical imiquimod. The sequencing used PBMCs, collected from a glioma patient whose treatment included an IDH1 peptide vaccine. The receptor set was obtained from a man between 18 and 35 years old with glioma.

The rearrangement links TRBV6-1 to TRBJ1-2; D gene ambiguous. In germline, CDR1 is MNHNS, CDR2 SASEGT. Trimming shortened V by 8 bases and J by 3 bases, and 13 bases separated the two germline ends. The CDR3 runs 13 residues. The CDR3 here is CASDRPSDYGYTF. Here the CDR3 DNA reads TGTGCCAGCGACCGGCCCTCGGACTATGGCTACACCTTC.

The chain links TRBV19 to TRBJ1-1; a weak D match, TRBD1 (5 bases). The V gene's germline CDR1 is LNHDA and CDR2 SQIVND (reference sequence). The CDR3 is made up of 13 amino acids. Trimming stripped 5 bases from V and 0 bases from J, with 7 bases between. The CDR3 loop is CASSATVNTEAFF. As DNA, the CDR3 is TGTGCCAGTAGTGCGACAGTGAACACTGAAGCTTTCTTT.

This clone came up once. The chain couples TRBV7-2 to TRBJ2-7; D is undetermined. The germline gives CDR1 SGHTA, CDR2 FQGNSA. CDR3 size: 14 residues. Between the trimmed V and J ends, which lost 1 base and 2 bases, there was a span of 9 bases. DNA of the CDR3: TGTGCCAGCAGCTTAGAGCCGGGTCCCTACGAGCAGTACTTC. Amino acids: CASSLEPGPYEQYF.

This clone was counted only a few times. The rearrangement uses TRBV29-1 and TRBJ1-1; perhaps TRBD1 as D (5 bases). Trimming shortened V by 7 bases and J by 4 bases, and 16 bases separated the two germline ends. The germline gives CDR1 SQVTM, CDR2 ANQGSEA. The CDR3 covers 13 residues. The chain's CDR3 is CSATGVLSTEAFF. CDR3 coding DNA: TGCAGCGCCACGGGGGTGCTGAGCACTGAAGCTTTCTTT.

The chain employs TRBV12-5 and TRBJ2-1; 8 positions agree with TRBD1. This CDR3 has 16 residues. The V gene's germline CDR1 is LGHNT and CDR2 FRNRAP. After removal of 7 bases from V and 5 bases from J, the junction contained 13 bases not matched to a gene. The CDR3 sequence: CASALGGTGRNNEQFF. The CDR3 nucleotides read TGTGCTAGTGCCCTTGGGGGGACAGGCAGGAACAATGAGCAGTTCTTC.

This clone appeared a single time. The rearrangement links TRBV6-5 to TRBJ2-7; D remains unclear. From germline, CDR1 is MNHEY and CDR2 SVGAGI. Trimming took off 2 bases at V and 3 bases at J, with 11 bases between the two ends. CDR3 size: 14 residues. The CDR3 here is CASSYDRKSYEQYF. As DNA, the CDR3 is TGTGCCAGCAGTTACGACCGAAAGAGCTACGAGCAGTACTTC.

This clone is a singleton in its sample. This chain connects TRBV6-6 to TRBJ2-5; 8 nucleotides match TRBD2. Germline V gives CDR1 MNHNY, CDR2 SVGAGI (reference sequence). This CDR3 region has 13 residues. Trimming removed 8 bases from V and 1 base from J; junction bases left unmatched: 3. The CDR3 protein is CASQRESQETQYF. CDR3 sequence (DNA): TGTGCCAGCCAGCGGGAGAGCCAAGAGACCCAGTACTTC.

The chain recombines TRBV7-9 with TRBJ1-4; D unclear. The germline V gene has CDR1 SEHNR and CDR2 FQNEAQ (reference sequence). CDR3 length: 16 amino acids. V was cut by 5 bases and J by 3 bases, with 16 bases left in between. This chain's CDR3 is CASSPSRGKANEKLFF. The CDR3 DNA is TGTGCCAGCAGCCCATCTCGCGGGAAAGCTAATGAAAAACTGTTTTTT. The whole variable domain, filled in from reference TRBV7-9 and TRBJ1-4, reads DTGVSQNPRHKITKRGQNVTFRCDPISEHNRLYWYRQTLGQGPEFLTYFQNEAQLEKSRLLSDRFSAERPKGSFSTLEIQRTEQGDSAMYLCASSPSRGKANEKLFFGSGTQLSVL.

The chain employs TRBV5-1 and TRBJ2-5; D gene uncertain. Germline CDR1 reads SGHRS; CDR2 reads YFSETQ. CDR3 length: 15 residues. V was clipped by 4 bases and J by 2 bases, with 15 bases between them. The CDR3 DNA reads TGCGCCAGCAGCCCGTCGGGTCCTGAACAAGAGACCCAGTACTTC. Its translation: CASSPSGPEQETQYF. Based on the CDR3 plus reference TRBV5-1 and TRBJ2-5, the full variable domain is KAGVTQTPRYLIKTRGQQVTLSCSPISGHRSVSWYQQTPGQGLQFLFEYFSETQRNKGNFPGRFSGRQFSNSRSEMNVSTLELGDSALYLCASSPSGPEQETQYFGPGTRLLVL.

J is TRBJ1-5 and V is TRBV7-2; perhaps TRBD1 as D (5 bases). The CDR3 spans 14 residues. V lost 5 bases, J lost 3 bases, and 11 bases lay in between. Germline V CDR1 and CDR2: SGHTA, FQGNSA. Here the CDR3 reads CASSRTGVNQPQHF. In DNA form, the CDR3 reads TGTGCCAGCAGCCGTACAGGAGTCAATCAGCCCCAGCATTTT.

The CDR3 DNA sequence: TGTGCCAGCAGCCTCCCGGGACTAGACACTGAAGCTTTCTTT. Its translation is CASSLPGLDTEAFF. The chain is built from TRBV7-9 and TRBJ1-1, with D possibly matching TRBD1 (5 bases). The CDR3 loop spans 14 amino acids. Germline V gene lookup returns CDR1 SEHNR and CDR2 FQNEAQ (reference sequence). V was trimmed by 5 bases and J by 3 bases, leaving 13 bases between them.

The CDR3 DNA sequence: TGTGCCAGCAGCTTAACAGCAAACAATCAGCCCCAGCATTTT. This codes for CASSLTANNQPQHF. V usage is TRBV7-2 and J usage is TRBJ1-5, with D unclear. The germline V gene encodes CDR1 SGHTA and CDR2 FQGNSA. Trimming took off 2 bases at V and 3 bases at J, with 8 bases between the two ends. The length of the CDR3 is 14 residues.

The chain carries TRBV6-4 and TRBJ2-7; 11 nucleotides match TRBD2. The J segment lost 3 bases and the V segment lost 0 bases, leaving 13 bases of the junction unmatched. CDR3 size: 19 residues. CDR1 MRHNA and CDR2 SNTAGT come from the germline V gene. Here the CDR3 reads CASSDSRPRLAGPNYEQYF. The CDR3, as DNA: TGTGCCAGCAGTGACTCCCGCCCCCGACTAGCGGGACCAAACTACGAGCAGTACTTC.

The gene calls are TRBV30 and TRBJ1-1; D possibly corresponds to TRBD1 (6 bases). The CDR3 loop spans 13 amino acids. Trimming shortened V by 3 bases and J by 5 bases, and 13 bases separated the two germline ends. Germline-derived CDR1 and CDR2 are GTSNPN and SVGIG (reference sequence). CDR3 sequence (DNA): TGTGCCTGGAGGGCCCGAGGGGGAACTGAAGCTTTCTTT. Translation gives CAWRARGGTEAFF.

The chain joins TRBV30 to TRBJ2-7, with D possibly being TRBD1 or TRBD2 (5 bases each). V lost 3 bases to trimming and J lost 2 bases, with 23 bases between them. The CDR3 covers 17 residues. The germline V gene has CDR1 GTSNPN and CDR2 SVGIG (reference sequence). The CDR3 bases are TGTGCCTGGAGAACGCAACGCCGGGGCTCGAAGGCCTACGAGCAGTACTTC. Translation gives CAWRTQRRGSKAYEQYF.

The CDR3 sequence is CASRPSGVSYNEQFF. CDR3 nucleotides: TGTGCCAGCAGACCAAGCGGGGTCTCCTACAATGAGCAGTTCTTC. This chain joins TRBV7-9 and TRBJ2-1; 7 nucleotides align to TRBD2. V gave up 6 bases and J gave up 0 bases; unmatched junction bases: 5. This CDR3 spans 15 amino acids. Per germline, CDR1 SEHNR and CDR2 FQNEAQ (reference sequence).

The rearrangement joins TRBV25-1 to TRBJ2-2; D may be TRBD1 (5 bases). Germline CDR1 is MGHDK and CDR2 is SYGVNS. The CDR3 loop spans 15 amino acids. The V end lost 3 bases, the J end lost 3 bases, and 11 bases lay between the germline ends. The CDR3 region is CASSDRERDTGELFF. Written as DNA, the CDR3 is TGTGCCAGCAGTGACAGGGAACGGGACACCGGGGAGCTGTTTTTT.

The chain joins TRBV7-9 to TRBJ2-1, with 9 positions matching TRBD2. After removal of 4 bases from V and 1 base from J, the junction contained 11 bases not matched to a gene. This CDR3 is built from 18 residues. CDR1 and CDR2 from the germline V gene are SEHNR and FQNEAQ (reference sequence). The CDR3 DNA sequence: TGTGCCAGCAGCTCAAGGGGTAGCGGGAGAGATTCCTACAATGAGCAGTTCTTC. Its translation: CASSSRGSGRDSYNEQFF.

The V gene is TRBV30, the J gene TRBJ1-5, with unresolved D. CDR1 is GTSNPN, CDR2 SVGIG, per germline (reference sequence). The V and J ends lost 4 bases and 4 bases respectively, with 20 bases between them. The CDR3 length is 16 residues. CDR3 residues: CAWKPGSTSGNQPQHF. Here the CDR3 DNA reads TGTGCCTGGAAGCCTGGGTCAACGTCGGGAAATCAGCCCCAGCATTTT.

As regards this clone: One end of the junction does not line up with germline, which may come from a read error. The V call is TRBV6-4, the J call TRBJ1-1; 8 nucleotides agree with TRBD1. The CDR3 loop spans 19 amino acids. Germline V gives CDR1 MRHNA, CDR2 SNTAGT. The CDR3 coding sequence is TGTGCCAGCAGTGGGGGACAGGTCTCCAACTCCCCCCGGCACAGAGAGCGATCATTT. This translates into CASSGGQVSNSPRHRERSF.

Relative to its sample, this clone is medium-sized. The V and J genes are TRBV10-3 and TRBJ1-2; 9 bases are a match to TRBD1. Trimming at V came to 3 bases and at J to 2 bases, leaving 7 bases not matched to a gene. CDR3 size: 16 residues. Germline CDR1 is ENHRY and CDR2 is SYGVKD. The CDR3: CAISELRDRANYGYTF. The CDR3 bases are TGTGCCATCAGTGAACTGAGGGACAGGGCGAACTATGGCTACACCTTC.

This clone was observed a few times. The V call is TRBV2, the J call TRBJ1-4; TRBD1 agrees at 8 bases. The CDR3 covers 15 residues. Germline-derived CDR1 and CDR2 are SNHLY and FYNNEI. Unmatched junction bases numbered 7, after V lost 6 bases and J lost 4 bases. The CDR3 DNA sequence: TGTGCCAGCAGCCCCAGGGGGCAAGTTAATGAAAAACTGTTTTTT. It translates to CASSPRGQVNEKLFF.

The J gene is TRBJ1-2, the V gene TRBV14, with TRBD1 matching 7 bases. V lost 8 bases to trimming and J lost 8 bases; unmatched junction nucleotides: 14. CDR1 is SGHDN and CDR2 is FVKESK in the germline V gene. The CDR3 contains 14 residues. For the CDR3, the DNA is TGTGCCAGCTCCTCCCTGGGAGGGGGCGGCGGCTACACCTTC. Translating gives CASSSLGGGGGYTF.